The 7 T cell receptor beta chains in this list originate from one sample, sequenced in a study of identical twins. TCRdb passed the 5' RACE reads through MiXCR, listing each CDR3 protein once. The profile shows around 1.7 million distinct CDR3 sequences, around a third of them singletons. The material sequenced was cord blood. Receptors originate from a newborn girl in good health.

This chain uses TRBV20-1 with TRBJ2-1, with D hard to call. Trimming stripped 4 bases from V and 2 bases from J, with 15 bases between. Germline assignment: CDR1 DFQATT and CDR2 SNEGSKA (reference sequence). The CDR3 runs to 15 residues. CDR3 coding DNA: TGCAGTGCTAAGGTAGTTAGTCGGGCCTACAATGAGCAGTTCTTC. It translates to CSAKVVSRAYNEQFF.

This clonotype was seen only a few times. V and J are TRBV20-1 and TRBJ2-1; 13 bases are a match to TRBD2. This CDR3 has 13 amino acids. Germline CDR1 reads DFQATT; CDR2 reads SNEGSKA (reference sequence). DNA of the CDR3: TGCAGAACAACTAGCGGGAGGGCCAATGAGCAGTTCTTC. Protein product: CRTTSGRANEQFF.

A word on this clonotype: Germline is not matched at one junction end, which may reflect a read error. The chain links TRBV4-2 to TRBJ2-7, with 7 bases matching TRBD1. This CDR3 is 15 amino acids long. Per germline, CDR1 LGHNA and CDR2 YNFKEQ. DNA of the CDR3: TGTGCCAGTAGCCATGAAGAACAGGGGACCTACGAGCAGTACTTC. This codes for CASSHEEQGTYEQYF.

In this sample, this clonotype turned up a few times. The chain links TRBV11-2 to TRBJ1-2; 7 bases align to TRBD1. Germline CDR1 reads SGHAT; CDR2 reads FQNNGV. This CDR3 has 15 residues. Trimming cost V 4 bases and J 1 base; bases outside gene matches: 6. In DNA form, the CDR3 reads TGTGCCAGCAGCTCAACAGGGGCTTTTAACTATGGCTACACCTTC. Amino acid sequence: CASSSTGAFNYGYTF.

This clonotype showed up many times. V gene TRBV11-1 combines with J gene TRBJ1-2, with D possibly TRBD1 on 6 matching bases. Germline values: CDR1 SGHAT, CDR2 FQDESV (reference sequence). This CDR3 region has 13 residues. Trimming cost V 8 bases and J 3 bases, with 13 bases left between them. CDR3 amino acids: CASSTSGDYGYTF. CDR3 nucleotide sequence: TGTGCCAGCTCAACCTCAGGGGACTATGGCTACACCTTC. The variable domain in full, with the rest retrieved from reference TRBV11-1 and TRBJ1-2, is EAEVAQSPRYKITEKSQAVAFWCDPISGHATLYWYRQILGQGPELLVQFQDESVVDDSQLPKDRFSAERLKGVDSTLKIQPAELGDSAMYLCASSTSGDYGYTFGSGTRLTVV.

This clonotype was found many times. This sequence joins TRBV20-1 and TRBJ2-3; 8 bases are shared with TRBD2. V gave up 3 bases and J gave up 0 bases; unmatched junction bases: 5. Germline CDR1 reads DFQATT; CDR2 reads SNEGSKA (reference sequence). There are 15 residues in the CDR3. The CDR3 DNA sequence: TGCAGTGCTAGCGGCACTAGCGGCAGCACAGATACGCAGTATTTT. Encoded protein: CSASGTSGSTDTQYF.

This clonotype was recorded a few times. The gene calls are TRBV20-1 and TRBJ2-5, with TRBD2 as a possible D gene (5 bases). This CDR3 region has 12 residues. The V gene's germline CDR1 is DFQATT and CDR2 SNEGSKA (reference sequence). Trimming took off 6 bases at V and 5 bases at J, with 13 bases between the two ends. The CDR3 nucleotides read TGCAGTGCCCTCGGGGTGGTTGAGACCCAGTACTTC. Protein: CSALGVVETQYF.